This TCR beta chain was profiled in a study of T cell clones after liver transplantation. At the level of the study: Three of the eight recipients were HCV-positive; the rest had non-autoimmune, non-viral transplant indications. General observations from the study: Migration into the graft, not deletion, may explain lost graft donor-reactive T cells.

This clone was observed a handful of times. Antigen unknown. Assay: immunoSEQ multiplex PCR; the TCRdb copy retains only in-frame clones and omits some. The table shows more than 95,000 clones, with 80% to 85% occurring only once. The CDR3 sequence is 13 residues long. V was shortened by 3 bases and J by 8 bases, with 13 bases between the two germline ends. Germline CDR1 and CDR2: LNHNV and YYDKDF (reference sequence). Sequencing was performed on CD4+ T cells from blood, taken before liver transplant. The chain joins TRBV15 to TRBJ1-2; D unresolved. The receptor's source is a human donor who received a liver transplant. The chain's CDR3 is CATSSGPPSGYTF. The CDR3 DNA sequence: TGTGCCACCAGCAGCGGGCCTCCCTCCGGCTACACCTTC.